These T cell receptor beta chains were read from a single sample in a study of a mutant IDH1 vaccine in newly diagnosed glioma. Antigens for these TCRs are unknown. Repertoires were generated with immunoSEQ multiplex PCR, while TCRdb's copy carries only in-frame clones and drops some. The table shows 30,000 to 40,000 clones, with roughly 54% occurring only once. The sequences come from PBMCs, collected from a glioma patient whose treatment included an IDH1 peptide vaccine. The source of these receptors is a woman younger than 35 with glioma. CDR3s include the opening cysteine and the closing phenylalanine or tryptophan. D genes are given only for firm matches. Part of the rows lack a size; the others show once, few, many or a class for expanded clones.

D gene,J gene,clone size,V gene,CDR3 DNA,CDR3 protein
.,TRBJ2-7,.,TRBV7-9,TGTGCCAGCAGTCCCGAATATCCGGGACATTCCTACGAGCAGTACTTC,CASSPEYPGHSYEQYF
TRBD1,TRBJ1-1,.,TRBV6-1,TGTGCCAGCAGTGAAACAGGGGGCGGGACTGAAGCTTTCTTT,CASSETGGGTEAFF
.,TRBJ2-5,.,TRBV30,TGTGCCTGGAGTCCAGGGGCTGAGACCCAGTACTTC,CAWSPGAETQYF
.,TRBJ1-2,.,TRBV4-1,TGCGCCAGCAGCCAAGATGGAGGTAAATCCTATGGCTACACCTTC,CASSQDGGKSYGYTF
.,TRBJ1-5,.,TRBV7-6,TGTGCCAGCAGCTTCGGGTCGGGGTTAGGACAGCCCCAGCATTTT,CASSFGSGLGQPQHF
.,TRBJ1-2,many,TRBV19,TGTGCCAGTAGTATCAGTGTCGCGCTCGGCTACACCTTC,CASSISVALGYTF
.,TRBJ1-2,.,TRBV27,TGTGCCAGCAGTTACAGGGAGACTGGGGGGGGCTACACCTTC,CASSYRETGGGYTF
.,TRBJ1-1,.,TRBV7-9,TGTGCCAGCAGCCCGCTATCGGAACAGTGGGGTCGGGCTTTCTTT,CASSPLSEQWGRAFF
.,TRBJ2-6,once,TRBV7-6,TGTGCCAGCAGCCTCGGGACATTTCGCTCTGGGGCCAACGTCCTGACTTTC,CASSLGTFRSGANVLTF
.,TRBJ1-5,many,TRBV19,TGTGCCAGTAGTCGCCAGGAATCAGCCCAGCATTTT,CASSRQESAQHF
.,TRBJ1-5,few,TRBV5-1,TGCGCCAGCAGCTGGGACACGGGGGGCAATCAGCCCCAGCATTTT,CASSWDTGGNQPQHF
.,TRBJ1-2,.,TRBV7-9,TGTGCCAGCAGTCCGTCAATATATGGCTACACCTTC,CASSPSIYGYTF
.,TRBJ2-7,few,TRBV18,TGTGCCAGCTCACCGAACAGGAACGAGCAGTACTTC,CASSPNRNEQYF
.,TRBJ1-5,.,TRBV7-6,TGTGCCAGCAGCTTAGGAGGTTGGGACAGCAATCAGCCCCAGCATTTT,CASSLGGWDSNQPQHF
TRBD1,TRBJ2-7,few,TRBV5-1,TGCGCCAGCAGCTCAGGCGGGACAGGGAACTACGAGCAGTACTTC,CASSSGGTGNYEQYF
.,TRBJ1-6,few,TRBV25-1,TGTGCCAGCAGTGTGGGGGGATATGGTTCACCCCTCCACTTT,CASSVGGYGSPLHF
.,TRBJ1-2,few,TRBV2,TGTGCCAGCAGCAAGAAATTGGCCCCGGGGTATGGCTACACCTTC,CASSKKLAPGYGYTF
TRBD2,TRBJ2-7,.,TRBV7-2,TGTGCCAGCAGCTCTGCTCCTAGCGGGGGTTACGAGCAGTACTTC,CASSSAPSGGYEQYF
.,TRBJ2-2,few,TRBV6-1,TGTGCCAGCAGTGGCAGGGTATGGGCCGGGGAGCTGTTTTTT,CASSGRVWAGELFF
.,TRBJ1-1,once,TRBV19,TGTGCCAGTAGTATAGCACAGGGTATGGAAGCTTTCTTT,CASSIAQGMEAFF
TRBD1,TRBJ2-5,.,TRBV25-1,TGTGCCAGCAGTGAATCCGGACAGGGGAGGGAGACCCAGTACTTC,CASSESGQGRETQYF
TRBD2,TRBJ2-2,.,TRBV30,TGTGCCTGGAGTCGGGGACTAGCGAGAACCGGGGAGCTGTTTTTT,CAWSRGLARTGELFF
.,TRBJ2-7,.,TRBV19,TGTGCCAGTAGTATAGGAACAGGGAGCTACGAGCAGTACTTC,CASSIGTGSYEQYF
.,TRBJ1-1,few,TRBV29-1,TGCAGCGTTGGAAAGGGGCAAGAAGCTTTCTTT,CSVGKGQEAFF
.,TRBJ1-2,.,TRBV18,TGTGCCAGCTCACCTGGCTCTAACTATGGCTACACCTTC,CASSPGSNYGYTF
TRBD2,TRBJ2-1,few,TRBV18,TGTGCCAGCTCACCAAAGTATGGTAGCGGGGACGAGCAGTTCTTC,CASSPKYGSGDEQFF
TRBD2,TRBJ2-1,few,TRBV28,TGTGCCAGCAGTTTGACTAGCGGGAGGGCTCATGAGCAGTTCTTC,CASSLTSGRAHEQFF
.,TRBJ2-1,.,TRBV5-4,TGTGCCAGCAGCTTGGCCGAGGGAGGACCTTACAATGAGCAGTTCTTC,CASSLAEGGPYNEQFF
.,TRBJ1-6,few,TRBV2,TGTGCCAGCAGTGAACAGGGAGGAGGGGGTAATTCACCCCTCCACTTT,CASSEQGGGGNSPLHF
TRBD1,TRBJ1-5,few,TRBV28,TGTGCCTGTAACAGGGGGCGCGGACAGCCCCAGCATTTT,CACNRGRGQPQHF
.,TRBJ1-4,.,TRBV1,TGCACCAGCAGCCAAGGGGGACAGGGCGGTAATGAAAAACTGTTTTTT,CTSSQGGQGGNEKLFF
.,TRBJ1-1,few,TRBV29-1,TGCAGCGGGGGTTTGGGAACTGAAGCTTTCTTT,CSGGLGTEAFF
.,TRBJ2-5,many,TRBV15,TGTGCCACCAGCCGCATCTACAGGGACGAAGAGACCCAGTACTTC,CATSRIYRDEETQYF
TRBD1,TRBJ1-6,.,TRBV13,TGTGCCAGCAGCAAAGGAGCACTGCCGTGGACAGGGAGCTCCTATAATTCACCCCTCCACTTT,CASSKGALPWTGSSYNSPLHF
TRBD1,TRBJ1-3,few,TRBV5-6,TGTGCCAGCAGCTTGTTGGACAGGGAACCTGGAAACACCATATATTTT,CASSLLDREPGNTIYF
.,TRBJ1-5,many,TRBV28,TGTGCCAGCAGTCCCCCGGACCGCTATCAGCCCCAGCATTTT,CASSPPDRYQPQHF
TRBD2,TRBJ2-5,few,TRBV4-2,TGTGCCAGCAGCCCTAGCGGGAGTGGGGGAGAGACCCAGTACTTC,CASSPSGSGGETQYF
.,TRBJ2-1,.,TRBV30,TGTGCCTGGAGTCTCGAGAGGGGTGGGCAGTTCTTC,CAWSLERGGQFF
.,TRBJ2-6,medium-sized,TRBV4-2,TGTGCCAGCAGCCAAGATGGTATAGGAAGCTCTGGGGCCAACGTCCTGACTTTC,CASSQDGIGSSGANVLTF
.,TRBJ1-2,few,TRBV7-6,TGTGCCAGCAGCTCCCTCGGGAGTTTGGGGGTCCCGTCTGGCTACACCTTC,CASSSLGSLGVPSGYTF
.,TRBJ1-2,few,TRBV19,TGTGCCAGTAGGGGGGGTTCTACAGATAACTATGGCTACACCTTC,CASRGGSTDNYGYTF
.,TRBJ2-3,.,TRBV2,TGTGCCAGCAGTGAAAGGGGTTTGTTAAATGATACGCAGTATTTT,CASSERGLLNDTQYF
.,TRBJ1-2,few,TRBV27,TGTGCCAGCACCCCTCGGAGTGTCGGCTACACCTTC,CASTPRSVGYTF
.,TRBJ2-1,.,TRBV29-1,TGCAGCGTTGAAGAGCTAAAACAGGGTCTCGAAAATGAGCAGTTCTTC,CSVEELKQGLENEQFF
.,TRBJ2-7,.,TRBV11-3,TGTGCCAGCAGCTTATCCCGGGCCCAGTCCTACGAGCAGTACTTC,CASSLSRAQSYEQYF
.,TRBJ1-2,few,TRBV10-1,TGCGCCAACCACTACCAGGGTGCAGGCTACACCTTC,CANHYQGAGYTF
TRBD1,TRBJ1-2,.,TRBV7-9,TGTGCCAGCAGCATGACCCGGGACAGGCAGAACTATGGCTACACCTTC,CASSMTRDRQNYGYTF
.,TRBJ1-2,.,TRBV19,TGTGCCAGTAGTCAGACCGGGTCCTACTATGGCTACACCTTC,CASSQTGSYYGYTF
.,TRBJ1-5,few,TRBV6-1,TGTGCCAGCAGTAATTCCCGGGCGGTAAGGGAACCCCAGCATTTT,CASSNSRAVREPQHF
.,TRBJ2-3,few,TRBV27,TGTGCCAGCAGTTTAGCGGATACCACAGATACGCAGTATTTT,CASSLADTTDTQYF
TRBD2,TRBJ2-2,.,TRBV14,TGTGCCAGCAGCCAAGATTGGGGGGGCACCGGGGAGCTGTTTTTT,CASSQDWGGTGELFF
TRBD2,TRBJ2-3,.,TRBV7-6,TGTGCCAGCAGCTCACTTTCCGGGACTAGCGGAATCACAGATACGCAGTATTTT,CASSSLSGTSGITDTQYF
TRBD1,TRBJ1-3,.,TRBV7-6,TGTGCCAGCAGCTTATATCCAGGGGGCTTCTCTGGAAACACCATATATTTT,CASSLYPGGFSGNTIYF
.,TRBJ1-3,.,TRBV6-5,TGTGCCAGCAGTTACTCAGGTACCTCTGGAAACACCATATATTTT,CASSYSGTSGNTIYF
.,TRBJ2-6,.,TRBV5-1,TGCGCCAGCAGCTTTCTTTACCAAGGGGTCCTCTCTGGGGCCAACGTCCTGACTTTC,CASSFLYQGVLSGANVLTF
.,TRBJ2-4,.,TRBV5-8,TGTGCCAGCAGCCTCCCCCTAGCCAAAAACATTCAGTACTTC,CASSLPLAKNIQYF
.,TRBJ1-1,medium-sized,TRBV20-1,TGCAGTGCCCACAAGAACACTGAAGCTTTCTTT,CSAHKNTEAFF
.,TRBJ2-1,.,TRBV6-6,TGTGCCAGCAGTACAGAGACAGGGAGGTCCTACAATGAGCAGTTCTTC,CASSTETGRSYNEQFF
.,TRBJ2-2,once,TRBV2,TGTGCCAGCAGTGAAGGCTGGAAGGGCCTGTTTTTT,CASSEGWKGLFF